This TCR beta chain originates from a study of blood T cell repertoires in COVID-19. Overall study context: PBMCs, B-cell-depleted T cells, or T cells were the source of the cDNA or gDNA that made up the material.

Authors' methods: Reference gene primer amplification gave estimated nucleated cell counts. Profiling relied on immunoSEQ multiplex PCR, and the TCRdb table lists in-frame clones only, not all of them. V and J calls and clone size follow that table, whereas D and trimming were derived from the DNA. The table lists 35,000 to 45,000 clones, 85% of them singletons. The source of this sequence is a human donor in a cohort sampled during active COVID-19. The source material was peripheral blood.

This chain's CDR3 is CASSQAAGGSTGELFF. CDR3 nucleotide sequence: TGCGCCAGCAGCCAAGCAGCGGGGGGGTCCACCGGGGAGCTGTTTTTT. The gene calls are TRBV4-1 and TRBJ2-2, with 10 bases fitting TRBD2. CDR3 length: 16 amino acids. CDR1 and CDR2 from the germline V gene are MGHRA and YSYEKL. Germline trimming cut 1 base from V and 4 bases from J; bases unmatched to any gene: 3.